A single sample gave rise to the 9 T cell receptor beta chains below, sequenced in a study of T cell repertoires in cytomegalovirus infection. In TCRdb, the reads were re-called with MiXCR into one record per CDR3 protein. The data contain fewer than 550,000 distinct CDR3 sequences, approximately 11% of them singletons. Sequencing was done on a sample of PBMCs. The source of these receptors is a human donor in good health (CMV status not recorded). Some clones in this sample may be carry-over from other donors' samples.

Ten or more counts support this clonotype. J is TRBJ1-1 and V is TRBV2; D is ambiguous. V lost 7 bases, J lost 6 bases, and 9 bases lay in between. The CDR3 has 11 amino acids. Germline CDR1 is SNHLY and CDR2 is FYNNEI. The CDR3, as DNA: TGTGCCAGCAAGAGGGCCGCTGAAGCTTTCTTT. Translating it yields CASKRAAEAFF.

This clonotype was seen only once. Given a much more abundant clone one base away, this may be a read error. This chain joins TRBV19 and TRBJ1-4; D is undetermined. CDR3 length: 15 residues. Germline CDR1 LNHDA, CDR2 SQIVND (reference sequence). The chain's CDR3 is CTSTTSGMSVEKLFF. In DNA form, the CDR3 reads TGTACCAGTACCACCTCGGGAATGTCCGTGGAAAAACTGTTTTTT.

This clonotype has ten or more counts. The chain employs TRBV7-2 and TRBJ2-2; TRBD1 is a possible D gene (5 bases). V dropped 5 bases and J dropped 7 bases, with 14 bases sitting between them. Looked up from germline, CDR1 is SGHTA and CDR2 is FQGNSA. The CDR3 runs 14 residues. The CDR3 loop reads CASSPPRDHGELFF. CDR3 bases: TGTGCCAGCAGCCCTCCCAGGGATCACGGGGAGCTGTTTTTT.

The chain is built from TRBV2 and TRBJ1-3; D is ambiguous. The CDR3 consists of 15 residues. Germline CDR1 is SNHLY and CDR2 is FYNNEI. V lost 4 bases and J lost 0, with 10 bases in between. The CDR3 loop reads CASSVGRSSGNTIYF. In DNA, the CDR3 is TGTGCCAGCAGTGTGGGCAGAAGCTCTGGAAACACCATATATTTT.

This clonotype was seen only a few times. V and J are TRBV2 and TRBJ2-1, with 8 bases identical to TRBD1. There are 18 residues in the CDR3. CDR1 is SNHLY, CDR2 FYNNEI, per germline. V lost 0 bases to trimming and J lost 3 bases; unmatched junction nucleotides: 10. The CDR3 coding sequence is TGTGCCAGCAGTGAAGCTTGGGCAGGGGGCAAAATCTACAATGAGCAGTTCTTC. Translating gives CASSEAWAGGKIYNEQFF.

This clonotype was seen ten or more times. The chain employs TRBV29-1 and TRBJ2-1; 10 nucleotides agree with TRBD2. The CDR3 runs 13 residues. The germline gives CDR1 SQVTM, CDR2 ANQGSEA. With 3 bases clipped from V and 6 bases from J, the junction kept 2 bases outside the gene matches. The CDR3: CSVDRLAGNEQFF. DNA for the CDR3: TGCAGCGTTGATAGACTAGCGGGCAATGAGCAGTTCTTC.

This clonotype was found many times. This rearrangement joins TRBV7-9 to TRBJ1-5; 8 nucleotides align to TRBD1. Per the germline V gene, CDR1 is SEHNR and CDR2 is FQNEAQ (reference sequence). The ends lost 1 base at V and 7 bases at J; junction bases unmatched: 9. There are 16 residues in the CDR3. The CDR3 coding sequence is TGTGCCAGCAGCTTAGGCGCCGGGACAGGAGGGCAGCCCCAGCATTTT. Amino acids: CASSLGAGTGGQPQHF.

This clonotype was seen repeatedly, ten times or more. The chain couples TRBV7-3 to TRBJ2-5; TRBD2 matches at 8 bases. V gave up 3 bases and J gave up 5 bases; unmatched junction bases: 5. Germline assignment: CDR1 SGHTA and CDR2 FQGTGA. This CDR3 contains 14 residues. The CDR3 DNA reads TGTGCCAGCAGCTTTGGCGGGGGGCCGGAGACCCAGTACTTC. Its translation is CASSFGGGPETQYF.

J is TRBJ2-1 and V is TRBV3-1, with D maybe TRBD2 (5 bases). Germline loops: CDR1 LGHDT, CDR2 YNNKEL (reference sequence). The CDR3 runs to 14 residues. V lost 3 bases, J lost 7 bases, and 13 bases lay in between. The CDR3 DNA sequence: TGTGCCAGCAGCCACTTAACCGGGGAGAATGAGCAGTTCTTC. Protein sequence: CASSHLTGENEQFF.